This T cell receptor (beta chain) was sequenced during a study of cytomegalovirus exposure and HLA in healthy donors. This CDR3 region has 17 residues. Unmatched junction bases numbered 13, after V lost 5 bases and J lost 9 bases. Germline V gene lookup returns CDR1 MRHNA and CDR2 SNTAGT. PCR employed 60 Vbeta and 13 Jbeta primers. Clones were read by immunoSEQ multiplex PCR, and TCRdb kept only the in-frame ones, dropping some. The repertoire holds 150,000 or so clones, with about four fifths as singletons. The sequenced sample consisted of PBMCs. The V and J genes are TRBV6-4 and TRBJ2-1; 13 bases agree with TRBD2. The receptor comes from a male donor in good health and CMV-seropositive. The CDR3, as DNA: TGTGCCAGCAGTCCAGGCTGGACTAGCGGGAGTTCCGGTGAGCAGTTCTTC. This gives the protein CASSPGWTSGSSGEQFF.